These T cell receptor beta chains were read from a single sample in a study of blood T cell repertoires in COVID-19. Using immunoSEQ multiplex PCR, the repertoire was profiled, and TCRdb retains in-frame clones only, with some absent. The sample lists more than 85,000 clones, approximately 86% seen once, with around 1.9% in the top ten. The source material was peripheral blood. All receptors derive from a man in his fifties or sixties with COVID-19, enrolled during active disease. Both conserved end residues are trimmed from each CDR3. D genes are given only for firm matches.

D gene: NA; J gene: TRBJ1-2; V gene: TRBV5-4; CDR3 protein: ASSPMQGLFYGYT
D gene: NA; J gene: TRBJ2-1; V gene: TRBV20-1; CDR3 protein: AGQDYNEQF
D gene: TRBD1; J gene: TRBJ2-7; V gene: TRBV27; CDR3 protein: ASRKTGAGQQY
D gene: TRBD1; J gene: TRBJ1-1; V gene: TRBV2; CDR3 protein: ASSGRQGATAEAF
D gene: NA; J gene: TRBJ1-2; V gene: TRBV30; CDR3 protein: AWTGNYGYT
D gene: TRBD2; J gene: TRBJ2-2; V gene: TRBV6-6; CDR3 protein: ASSPGTSGGPTGELF
D gene: TRBD2; J gene: TRBJ2-1; V gene: TRBV6-4; CDR3 protein: ASSDSLAGGNEQF
D gene: NA; J gene: TRBJ1-5; V gene: TRBV6-4; CDR3 protein: ASSPGGTNQPQH
D gene: NA; J gene: TRBJ2-2; V gene: TRBV12-3/TRBV12-4; CDR3 protein: ASSAGQTGELF
D gene: NA; J gene: TRBJ2-3; V gene: TRBV4-3; CDR3 protein: ASSQDPWQGLGADTQY
D gene: NA; J gene: TRBJ1-1; V gene: TRBV28; CDR3 protein: ASSLQGVPEAF
D gene: TRBD1; J gene: TRBJ2-6; V gene: TRBV9; CDR3 protein: ASSEDRLSGANVLT
D gene: NA; J gene: TRBJ2-5; V gene: TRBV11-2; CDR3 protein: ASSLEQPLASQETQY
D gene: TRBD2; J gene: TRBJ2-3; V gene: TRBV6-5; CDR3 protein: ASSIAGGPDTQY
D gene: TRBD2; J gene: TRBJ2-4; V gene: TRBV10-3; CDR3 protein: AISEASGVGNIQY
D gene: TRBD1; J gene: TRBJ2-7; V gene: TRBV10-3; CDR3 protein: AISMTGQSYEQY
D gene: NA; J gene: TRBJ1-6; V gene: TRBV5-1; CDR3 protein: ASSLAGSAYSPLH
D gene: NA; J gene: TRBJ2-2; V gene: TRBV3-1/TRBV3-2; CDR3 protein: ASSQVLLITGELF
D gene: NA; J gene: TRBJ1-1; V gene: TRBV30; CDR3 protein: AWNKQIMNTEAF
D gene: TRBD2; J gene: TRBJ2-1; V gene: TRBV7-3; CDR3 protein: ASSSLAGGLGDEQF
D gene: TRBD1; J gene: TRBJ1-5; V gene: TRBV19; CDR3 protein: ASSILRDSYSNQPQH
D gene: TRBD1; J gene: TRBJ2-2; V gene: TRBV7-9; CDR3 protein: ASSYPLGQMNTGELF
D gene: NA; J gene: TRBJ1-3; V gene: TRBV9; CDR3 protein: ASSPQTGRSGNTIY
D gene: TRBD1; J gene: TRBJ1-2; V gene: TRBV9; CDR3 protein: ASSAGDRAYGYT
D gene: NA; J gene: TRBJ2-2; V gene: TRBV7-7; CDR3 protein: ASSSTVNTGELF
D gene: TRBD2; J gene: TRBJ2-4; V gene: TRBV5-4; CDR3 protein: ASSWGLAGGSLAKNIQY